Listed below are T cell receptor beta chains from one sample, sequenced in a study of blood T cell repertoires in COVID-19. Data came from immunoSEQ multiplex PCR; TCRdb stores just in-frame clones and leaves some out. The sample records about 180,000 clones, 80% to 85% being singletons. The sequenced sample was peripheral blood. The receptor set was obtained from a woman aged 40-49 years with COVID-19, enrolled during active disease. Both conserved end residues are part of each CDR3. The D gene is left open where the match is weak. Expanded clones get a size class; other rows say once, few or many, or leave the size out.

>-|TRBJ2-7|-|TRBV5-1
TGCGCCAGCAGGGAGCTGCACCACGAGCAGTACTTC
CASRELHHEQYF
>-|TRBJ2-7|-|TRBV19
TGTGCCAGTAGTAATGGCCCAAGTCAGGGTGCCGAGCAGTACTTC
CASSNGPSQGAEQYF
>-|TRBJ1-4|-|TRBV7-7
TGTGCTAGCAGCTTAGGCCAGGAAAATGAAAAACTGTTTTTT
CASSLGQENEKLFF
>-|TRBJ2-7|TRBD1|TRBV5-1
TGCGCCAGCAGCACGGGGACAGGGGTTATTACCTACGAGCAGTACTTC
CASSTGTGVITYEQYF
>-|TRBJ2-5|TRBD1|TRBV6-5
TGTGCCAGCAGTCGGGACAGGGGGAAGGAGACCCAGTACTTC
CASSRDRGKETQYF
>-|TRBJ1-5|TRBD1|TRBV6-5
TGTGCCAGCAGTTACCGGGGTGACAGGGGCAATCAGCCCCAGCATTTT
CASSYRGDRGNQPQHF
>-|TRBJ1-6|-|TRBV11-2
TGTGCCAGCAGCCGAATGTGGCAGGGCAATTCACCCCTCCACTTT
CASSRMWQGNSPLHF
>-|TRBJ1-1|-|TRBV27
TGTGCCAGCAGTTACCTCGGAGGCACTGAAGCTTTCTTT
CASSYLGGTEAFF
>-|TRBJ2-7|-|TRBV7-3
TGTGCCAGCAGCTTAATCTCTGACAGTTCCGAGCAGTACTTC
CASSLISDSSEQYF
>-|TRBJ1-2|-|TRBV7-5
TGTGTCAGAAGCTTAGCGGGGGGAAATGGCTACACCTTC
CVRSLAGGNGYTF
>-|TRBJ1-1|TRBD1|TRBV28
TGTGCCAGCAGTTCGACAGGGCTCCTTGAAGCTTTCTTT
CASSSTGLLEAFF
>-|TRBJ2-2|TRBD1|TRBV18
TGTGCCAGCTCACCGTATGGGACAGGGGCCCCCGGGGAGCTGTTTTTT
CASSPYGTGAPGELFF
>-|TRBJ2-7|TRBD2|TRBV24-1
TGTGCCACCAGTGACAGCGGGGCTCCTACGGGAAGTCCTTACGAGCAGTACTTC
CATSDSGAPTGSPYEQYF
>-|TRBJ1-3|-|TRBV7-9
TGTGCCAGCAGCTTAGGGGCAGCCTCTGGAAACACCATATATTTT
CASSLGAASGNTIYF
>-|TRBJ2-7|-|TRBV21-1
TGTGCCAGCAGCAAAGAAAATGGCCGAGACTGCAACTCCTACGAGCAGTACTTC
CASSKENGRDCNSYEQYF
>-|TRBJ2-3|TRBD1|TRBV14
TGTGCCAGCAGCCAAGAAAGGGGGCGACGGTCATACGAAGATACGCAGTATTTT
CASSQERGRRSYEDTQYF
>-|TRBJ2-3|TRBD2|TRBV7-8
TGTGCCAGCAGCTTATTAAGCGGGGGCCGCAAATTCACAGATACGCAGTATTTT
CASSLLSGGRKFTDTQYF
>-|TRBJ2-1|-|TRBV27
TGTGCCAGCAGTTTAATCTCCAGGGCGCATGAGCAGTTCTTC
CASSLISRAHEQFF
>-|TRBJ2-1|-|TRBV6-2/TRBV6-3
TGTGCCAGCAGTCCCCCTCGGGCGGGGGCCAGTATGAATGAGCAGTTCTTC
CASSPPRAGASMNEQFF
>-|TRBJ1-2|TRBD1|TRBV7-9
TGTGCCAGCAGCCGGACAGGGGCTGGGGGCTACACCTTC
CASSRTGAGGYTF
>-|TRBJ1-1|-|TRBV21-1
TGTGCCAGCAGCAAAGGCGACAGGATGAACACTGAAGCTTTCTTT
CASSKGDRMNTEAFF
>-|TRBJ1-5|-|TRBV27
TGTGCCAGCAGTTTTCAGGCAGGTTTCAATCAGCCCCAGCATTTT
CASSFQAGFNQPQHF
>-|TRBJ1-5|-|TRBV24-1
TGTGCCACCAGTGGTTCGGCAGGGGATCAGCCCCAGCATTTT
CATSGSAGDQPQHF
>-|TRBJ2-2|TRBD2|TRBV10-2
TGCGCCAGCAGTGAGGGGTTATCTGGACTAGCCGGGGAGCTGTTTTTT
CASSEGLSGLAGELFF
>-|TRBJ2-7|-|TRBV7-3
TGTGCCAGCAGCGCACGGACGGGGAGCTCCTACGAGCAGTACTTC
CASSARTGSSYEQYF
>-|TRBJ1-5|-|TRBV2
TGTGCCAGCTTAGGGGCGGGTGGGGACTGGAGCAATCAGCCCCAGCATTTT
CASLGAGGDWSNQPQHF
>-|TRBJ1-1|-|TRBV5-8
TGTGCCAGCAGCTTGGACCTCCACTTGGGGGGCACTGAAGCTTTCTTT
CASSLDLHLGGTEAFF
>-|TRBJ1-2|-|TRBV5-1
TGCGCCAGCAGCCACAGGGAGAACTATGGCTACACCTTC
CASSHRENYGYTF
>-|TRBJ1-5|TRBD1|TRBV27
TGTGCCAGCGCCCACAGGGGCGGCAATCAGCCCCAGCATTTT
CASAHRGGNQPQHF
>-|TRBJ1-1|-|TRBV7-3
TGTGCCAGCAGCTTAGAGGTGAACACTGAAGCTTTCTTT
CASSLEVNTEAFF
>-|TRBJ2-7|TRBD1|TRBV5-5
TGTGCCAGCAGCTTGGGACCTCGAACCCCGGGACAGGGAGATTACGAGCAGTACTTC
CASSLGPRTPGQGDYEQYF
>-|TRBJ1-2|TRBD1|TRBV7-3
TGTGCCAGCAGCCCGACAGGGGGACGCTTAGATGGCTACACCTTC
CASSPTGGRLDGYTF
>-|TRBJ1-1|TRBD1|TRBV5-1
TGCGCCAGCACCAGGGGGACGTGGATGAACACTGAAGCTTTCTTT
CASTRGTWMNTEAFF
>-|TRBJ2-7|-|TRBV5-8
TGTGCCAGCAGCTTCATCAGGGTTTACGAGCAGTACTTC
CASSFIRVYEQYF
>few|TRBJ2-1|-|TRBV19
TGTGCCAGTAGGGCCCAGATGAATGAGCAGTTCTTC
CASRAQMNEQFF
>-|TRBJ1-1|TRBD1|TRBV5-1
TGCGCCAGCATGGTACAGGGGGATTCGGACACTGAAGCTTTCTTT
CASMVQGDSDTEAFF
>-|TRBJ2-2|TRBD2|TRBV5-1
TGCGCCAGCAGCGCACATAGCGGGGGTACGAACACCGGGGAGCTGTTTTTT
CASSAHSGGTNTGELFF
>many|TRBJ1-6|-|TRBV5-6
TGTGCCAGCAGCCACACAGGACCCAATTCACCCCTCCACTTT
CASSHTGPNSPLHF
>-|TRBJ1-1|-|TRBV19
TGTGCCAGTAGTATAGCCAGGAACACTGAAGCTTTCTTT
CASSIARNTEAFF
>-|TRBJ2-1|-|TRBV7-2
TGTGCCAGCAGCTTAATCGGGACACCAGTCCATGAGCAGTTCTTC
CASSLIGTPVHEQFF
>few|TRBJ1-1|TRBD1|TRBV6-5
TGTGCCACCAGGGACAGGAGGGGAAGGGGCACTGAAGCTTTCTTT
CATRDRRGRGTEAFF
>-|TRBJ1-2|TRBD1|TRBV2
TGTGCCAGTACCCGCGGGACAGCTAACTATGGCTACACCTTC
CASTRGTANYGYTF